These 3 T cell receptor beta chains share one sample of origin, sequenced in a study of cytomegalovirus exposure and HLA in healthy donors. Method: immunoSEQ multiplex PCR; TCRdb's copy keeps in-frame clones and lacks some. This sample yields 150,000 to 200,000 clones, of which around 82% are seen a single time; approximately 2.9% belongs to the top ten. Sequenced: PBMCs. Source of these receptors: a woman aged 18-29 years in good health and CMV-seropositive.

In its sample, this clone was seen a few times. The chain recombines TRBV6-1 with TRBJ1-2; maybe TRBD1 (6 bases). Germline V gene lookup returns CDR1 MNHNS and CDR2 SASEGT. The germline V and J ends were trimmed by 10 bases and 6 bases, with 12 bases remaining between them. This CDR3 contains 11 residues. The CDR3 sequence is CATTGGHGYTF. In DNA form, the CDR3 reads TGTGCCACGACAGGCGGGCATGGCTACACCTTC.

The chain combines TRBV28 with TRBJ1-1; D remains ambiguous. CDR3 length equals 18 residues. The germline gives CDR1 MDHEN, CDR2 SYDVKM. Between the trimmed V and J ends, which lost 6 bases and 1 base, there was a span of 24 bases. The CDR3 loop is CASSSERLDRKKNTEAFF. The CDR3 DNA is TGTGCCAGCAGCTCTGAGCGGTTGGATAGAAAAAAGAACACTGAAGCTTTCTTT.

The genes are TRBV30 and TRBJ1-3; tentative D call: TRBD1 (6 bases). The CDR3 sequence is 21 residues long. Germline V gene sequence: CDR1 GTSNPN, CDR2 SVGIG (reference sequence). Trimming left V 2 bases short and J 0 bases short, with 29 bases between. The CDR3 bases are TGTGCCTGGAGTATCGGAAGGTCGCATGGGACACCTCTCCACTCTGGAAACACCATATATTTT. Translated, it gives CAWSIGRSHGTPLHSGNTIYF.